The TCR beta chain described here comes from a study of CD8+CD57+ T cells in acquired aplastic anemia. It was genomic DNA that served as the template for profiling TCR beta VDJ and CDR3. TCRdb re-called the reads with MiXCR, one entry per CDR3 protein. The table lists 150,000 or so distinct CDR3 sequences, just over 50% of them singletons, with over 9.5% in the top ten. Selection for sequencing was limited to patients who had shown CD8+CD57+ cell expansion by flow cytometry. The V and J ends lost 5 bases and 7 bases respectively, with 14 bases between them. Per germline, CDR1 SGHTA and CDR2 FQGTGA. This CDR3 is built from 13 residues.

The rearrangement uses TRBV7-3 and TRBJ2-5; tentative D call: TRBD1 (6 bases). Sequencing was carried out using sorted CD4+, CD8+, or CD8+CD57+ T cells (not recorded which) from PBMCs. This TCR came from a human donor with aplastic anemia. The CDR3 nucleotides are TGTGCCAGCAGCGCCTCCTTAGGGGGGACCCAGTACTTC. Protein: CASSASLGGTQYF.